A single sample gave rise to the 21 T cell receptor beta chains below, sequenced in a study of CD8+ T cells in alopecia areata. As the sequencing template, cDNA was produced by extracting RNA and reverse transcribing it. Some clones are missing from TCRdb's copy, which holds only in-frame ones; the method was immunoSEQ multiplex PCR. Of almost 35,000 clones in the sample, approximately 58% were seen once. Sample: NKG2D-high CD8+ T cells sorted from blood. These receptors all stem from a human donor with alopecia areata.

V usage is TRBV27 and J usage is TRBJ1-5; D unresolved. This CDR3 contains 13 residues. V lost 5 bases and J lost 0, with 5 bases in between. CDR1 and CDR2 (germline): MNHEY, SMNVEV (reference sequence). CDR3 sequence reads: CASSVGSNQPQHF. The CDR3 nucleotides are TGTGCCAGCAGTGTAGGTAGCAATCAGCCCCAGCATTTT.

V gene TRBV13 combines with J gene TRBJ2-1; the match to TRBD1 covers 10 bases. The CDR3 extends over 16 amino acids. Germline V CDR1 and CDR2: PRHDT, FYEKMQ (reference sequence). Germline trimming cut 4 bases from V and 0 bases from J; bases unmatched to any gene: 3. The DNA of the CDR3 is TGTGCCAGCAGCTCCCGGGACAGGGGCTCCTACAATGAGCAGTTCTTC. Translation gives CASSSRDRGSYNEQFF.

The chain carries TRBV9 and TRBJ2-1; D remains ambiguous. CDR3 length: 12 amino acids. CDR1 and CDR2 from the germline V gene are SGDLS and YYNGEE. V gave up 3 bases and J gave up 4 bases, with 5 bases separating them. In DNA, the CDR3 is TGTGCCAGCAGCGACAGTTACAATGAGCAGTTCTTC. Translating it yields CASSDSYNEQFF.

The chain combines TRBV27 with TRBJ2-7, with TRBD2 identical over 7 bases. Germline CDR1 reads MNHEY; CDR2 reads SMNVEV (reference sequence). With 2 bases clipped from V and 11 bases from J, the junction kept 6 bases outside the gene matches. The CDR3 runs to 12 residues. The DNA of the CDR3 is TGTGCCAGCAGTTTAAAGGGGAGGGAAGAGTACTTC. As protein: CASSLKGREEYF.

The chain carries TRBV18 and TRBJ2-1; D remains ambiguous. The CDR3 totals 11 residues. Trimming took off 6 bases at V and 7 bases at J, with 7 bases between the two ends. Germline loops: CDR1 KGHSH, CDR2 LQKENI. The CDR3 DNA reads TGTGCCAGCTCGAGCACAAATGAGCAGTTCTTC. Translating it yields CASSSTNEQFF.

V gene TRBV6-5 combines with J gene TRBJ2-5; D assignment may be TRBD1 or TRBD2 (6 bases each). Germline-derived CDR1 and CDR2 are MNHEY and SVGAGI. The CDR3 is 11 amino acids. The germline V and J ends were trimmed by 2 bases and 14 bases, with 12 bases remaining between them. The DNA of the CDR3 is TGTGCCAGCAGTTACGCGGGACAACTATACTTC. Protein product: CASSYAGQLYF.

This clone was recorded a few times. The CDR3 nucleotides are TGCGCCAGCAGTCAAGCGAAAGGACTATCCAGCTCCTACAATGAGCAGTTCTTC. Protein: CASSQAKGLSSSYNEQFF. The chain employs TRBV23-1 and TRBJ2-1; TRBD2 might be the D (6 bases). TRBV23-1 is an ORF, with its function uncertain. This CDR3 comprises 18 residues. The V end lost 2 bases, the J end lost 0 bases, and 17 bases lay between the germline ends.

The chain has TRBV7-9 and TRBJ2-3; D not resolved. The CDR3 has 11 residues. V dropped 2 bases and J dropped 4 bases, with 1 base sitting between them. CDR1 is SEHNR and CDR2 is FQNEAQ in the germline V gene (reference sequence). In DNA form, the CDR3 reads TGTGCCAGCAGCTTACCAGATACGCAGTATTTT. Its translation is CASSLPDTQYF.

The chain has TRBV13 and TRBJ2-1; D unclear. This CDR3 has 12 amino acids. CDR1 and CDR2 (germline): PRHDT, FYEKMQ (reference sequence). V lost 5 bases to trimming and J lost 5 bases, with 7 bases between them. CDR3 loop: CASSLRNNEQFF. In DNA, the CDR3 is TGTGCCAGCAGCCTAAGGAACAATGAGCAGTTCTTC. The full variable domain, in which reference TRBV13 and TRBJ2-1 provide the parts outside the CDR3, is AAGVIQSPRHLIKEKRETATLKCYPIPRHDTVYWYQQGPGQDPQFLISFYEKMQSDKGSIPDRFSAQQFSDYHSELNMSSLELGDSALYFCASSLRNNEQFFGPGTRLTVL.

This clone was counted only a few times. The chain employs TRBV27 and TRBJ2-1, with D maybe TRBD1 (6 bases). Germline CDR1 and CDR2: MNHEY and SMNVEV (reference sequence). The length of the CDR3 is 16 residues. Trimming cost V 0 bases and J 2 bases, with 11 bases left between them. The CDR3: CASSLSAGDTYNEQFF. CDR3 in DNA: TGTGCCAGCAGTTTATCAGCCGGGGACACCTACAATGAGCAGTTCTTC.

J is TRBJ1-1 and V is TRBV25-1; D might be TRBD1 (5 bases). The V end was cut by 3 bases, the J end by 7 bases, with 9 bases between. CDR3 size: 12 residues. Germline V gives CDR1 MGHDK, CDR2 SYGVNS. The CDR3 region is CASSEGLNEAFF. The CDR3 DNA sequence: TGTGCCAGCAGTGAGGGGCTCAATGAAGCTTTCTTT.

V is TRBV13 and J is TRBJ2-7; 8 bases match TRBD2. The length of the CDR3 is 17 residues. Trimming took 4 bases from V and 7 from J; bases not matched to a gene: 18. Looked up from germline, CDR1 is PRHDT and CDR2 is FYEKMQ (reference sequence). This CDR3 is CASSSREGGAALREQYF. The CDR3 nucleotides read TGTGCCAGCAGCTCTCGGGAGGGGGGCGCCGCCTTGAGGGAGCAGTACTTC.

This chain uses TRBV13 with TRBJ1-3, with TRBD1 as a possible D gene (5 bases). CDR3 length: 14 residues. V dropped 5 bases and J dropped 0 bases, with 8 bases sitting between them. The germline gives CDR1 PRHDT, CDR2 FYEKMQ (reference sequence). This CDR3 reads CASSADSSGNTIYF. CDR3 in DNA: TGTGCCAGCAGCGCCGACAGCTCTGGAAACACCATATATTTT. The full variable domain, with the rest looked up from reference TRBV13 and TRBJ1-3, is AAGVIQSPRHLIKEKRETATLKCYPIPRHDTVYWYQQGPGQDPQFLISFYEKMQSDKGSIPDRFSAQQFSDYHSELNMSSLELGDSALYFCASSADSSGNTIYFGEGSWLTVV.

This sequence joins TRBV4-1 and TRBJ1-5; D is perhaps TRBD1 (5 bases). Germline V gene data show CDR1 as MGHRA and CDR2 as YSYEKL. The CDR3 contains 15 residues. The germline V and J ends were trimmed by 4 bases and 3 bases, with 13 bases remaining between them. Here the CDR3 DNA reads TGCGCCAGCAGCCTCGGGGGAGTGGACAATCAGCCCCAGCATTTT. Its translation: CASSLGGVDNQPQHF.

This clone has a handful of counts. This chain joins TRBV29-1 and TRBJ2-7; TRBD2 aligns across 11 bases. V lost 8 bases and J lost 3; bases outside the gene matches: 6. CDR3 length: 13 amino acids. Germline CDR1 is SQVTM and CDR2 is ANQGSEA. The chain's CDR3 is CSFSGTSGYEQYF. CDR3 DNA sequence: TGCAGCTTTTCCGGGACTAGCGGCTACGAGCAGTACTTC.

This sequence joins TRBV29-1 and TRBJ2-3; D possibly corresponds to TRBD2 (6 bases). The germline V and J ends were trimmed by 2 bases and 2 bases, with 14 bases remaining between them. The CDR3 is 15 amino acids. The germline V gene has CDR1 SQVTM and CDR2 ANQGSEA. CDR3 in amino acids: CSVESFGRPTDTQYF. The CDR3 region has the DNA TGCAGCGTTGAATCGTTTGGGAGGCCCACAGATACGCAGTATTTT.

This clone has a handful of counts. V is TRBV2 and J is TRBJ2-2; TRBD2 is a possible D gene (7 bases). Germline V gene sequence: CDR1 SNHLY, CDR2 FYNNEI. Deletions cut 0 bases from V and 4 bases from J, with 15 bases between. This CDR3 is built from 17 residues. Written as DNA, the CDR3 is TGTGCCAGCAGTGAAGCATTGTCGGGGGGCTTCACCGGGGAGCTGTTTTTT. Encoded protein: CASSEALSGGFTGELFF.

This clone was detected a few times. The gene calls are TRBV19 and TRBJ2-2; D might be TRBD1 or TRBD2, each matching 5 bases. Trimming stripped 7 bases from V and 7 bases from J, with 16 bases between. The CDR3 runs 14 residues. In germline, CDR1 is LNHDA, CDR2 SQIVND (reference sequence). The chain's CDR3 is CASMGRGVDGELFF. The CDR3 DNA reads TGTGCCAGTATGGGCCGGGGCGTGGACGGGGAGCTGTTTTTT.

In nucleotides, the CDR3 is TGTGCCAGTAGTATCGAGCTTGGAGGGGCGAGCGATGGCTACACCTTC. Translated, it gives CASSIELGGASDGYTF. This sequence joins TRBV19 and TRBJ1-2, with D possibly TRBD1 on 5 matching bases. The V gene lost 3 bases and the J gene lost 6 bases, with 20 bases spanning the gap. This CDR3 has 16 residues. Per the germline V gene, CDR1 is LNHDA and CDR2 is SQIVND (reference sequence).

This clone was detected only a few times. CDR3 coding DNA: TGTGCCAGCAGCGTAGAGACACAGAGAGAGACCCAGTACTTC. Translating it yields CASSVETQRETQYF. The chain recombines TRBV9 with TRBJ2-5, with unresolved D. The CDR3 loop spans 14 amino acids. Germline V gene sequence: CDR1 SGDLS, CDR2 YYNGEE. Trimming removed 0 bases at V and 4 bases at J, with 10 bases between.

This chain joins TRBV5-6 and TRBJ2-1; D gene uncertain. The germline gives CDR1 SGHDT, CDR2 YYEEEE. Trimming pared 3 bases from V and 0 bases from J, leaving 7 bases between. CDR3 length: 14 amino acids. The CDR3 region has the DNA TGTGCCAGCAGCTCTGAAAGCTCCTACAATGAGCAGTTCTTC. This sequence encodes CASSSESSYNEQFF.